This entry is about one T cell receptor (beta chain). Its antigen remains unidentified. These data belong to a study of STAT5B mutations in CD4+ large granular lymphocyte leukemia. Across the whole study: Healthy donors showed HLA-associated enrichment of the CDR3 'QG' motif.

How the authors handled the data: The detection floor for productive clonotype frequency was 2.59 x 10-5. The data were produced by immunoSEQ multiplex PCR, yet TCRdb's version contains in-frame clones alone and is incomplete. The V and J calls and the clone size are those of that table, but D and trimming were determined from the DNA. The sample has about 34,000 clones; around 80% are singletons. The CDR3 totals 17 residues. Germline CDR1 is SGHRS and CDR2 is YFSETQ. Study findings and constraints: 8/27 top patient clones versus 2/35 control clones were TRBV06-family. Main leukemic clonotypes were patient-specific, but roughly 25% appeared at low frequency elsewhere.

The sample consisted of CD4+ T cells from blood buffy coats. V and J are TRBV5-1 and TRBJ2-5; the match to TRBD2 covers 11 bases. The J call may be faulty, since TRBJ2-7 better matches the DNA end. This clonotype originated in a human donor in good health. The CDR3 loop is CASSLAGTSGQGYEQYF. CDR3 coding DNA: TGCGCCAGCAGCTTGGCCGGGACTAGCGGCCAGGGCTACGAGCAGTACTTC.